This T cell receptor (beta chain) was captured by sequencing in a study of beta chain features in type 1 diabetes (dated by TCRdb to 2017 to 2018). Looking at the study overall: Mean age, gender distribution, total cell number and subset yield were not different between patients and healthy donors. The study compared the TCRB repertoires of sorted circulating CD4+ T cell subsets in recently diagnosed type 1 diabetes patients with those in matched healthy donors. Across all samples, fewer than 110,000,000 sorted cells were examined, and cell number per subset correlated strongly with RNA yield. Regulatory and stem cell-like memory subsets were isolated from only 8 patients and roughly 8 healthy donors, whereas naive and central memory subsets came from all 30 or so donors.

This clone was seen more than once but under ten times. What antigen it recognizes has not been identified. Base quality data are lacking; no much larger clone is found one base away. From each donor, a single peripheral blood sample of about 100 mL on average was drawn into heparinised tubes. A BD FACSAria II was used to sort naive, central memory, regulatory and stem cell-like memory CD4+ T cells with a panel that included CD45RO, CCR7, CD25, CD127, CD95 and CD27. A purity above 95% was achieved for all sorted populations. PBMCs were isolated immediately by Lymphoprep density gradient centrifugation and stained directly without culture. So that batch effects would be minimized, each experiment stained and sorted samples in pairs, pairing one healthy donor with one patient. The High Capacity cDNA Reverse Transcription Kit was used to reverse transcribe all of the isolated RNA, meaning that expressed TCRB transcripts were what got sequenced. Deep immunoSEQ sequencing was performed on naive, central memory and regulatory T cell samples, with an average of roughly 3.3 million total reads per sample. Sorted cells were lysed in RLT buffer, and RNA was extracted using DNase-treated RNeasy Micro or Mini kits according to cell number. To prevent cross-contamination, each cell subset was processed individually, whereas patient and healthy donor samples were processed jointly. The immunoSEQ multiplex PCR was used to amplify TCRB sequences from cDNA, generating 87-bp fragments that spanned the CDR3 region. The amplicons were sequenced using the Illumina HiSeq platform. From the authors' description of their analysis: PCR bias was computationally corrected using synthetic template baselines, reads within Hamming distance 2 were collapsed, and singletons that could not be merged were discarded. Reads were aligned to IMGT to assign V, D and J genes, CDR3 length, and insertions or deletions at six rearrangement sites. Within each subset, clonotype counts were normalized to sorted cell number, and only after that were true diversity and Gini coefficients computed with the tcR R package. Repertoire sharing was quantified using the overlap coefficient calculated on TCRB nucleotide sequences. Out-of-frame TCRB sequences from naive cells were analyzed to stand in for the pre-selection repertoire. TCRdb holds this immuneACCESS table with in-frame rearrangements only. Some clones are missing; in checked studies, unresolved V genes explain under half, and the rest has no known cause. V and J calls and clone size are those listed in that table; D and trimming were worked out from the DNA. The sample table holds about 900,000 clones, of which roughly 16% were seen once. The leading ten clones occupy about 0.025% of the sample.

What the work shows at the level of the full study, not this receptor alone: PCR might favor shorter templates, but patient and control samples were amplified and corrected together, so any skew would affect both groups equally. At VDJ recombination sites, type 1 diabetes patients had fewer insertions and more deleted nucleotides, which implies abnormalities in thymic rearrangement. Sequencing cDNA rather than genomic DNA could over-represent highly expressing activated cells, although activation and CD3 levels did not differ between groups. In all four CD4+ subsets, TCRB CDR3 length was moderately but significantly shorter in type 1 diabetes patients. HLA sub-analyses involved small numbers of individuals, so any influence of HLA type on TCRB rearrangement remained unresolved. The naive, central memory and regulatory TCRB repertoires appeared to resemble one another more closely among patients than among healthy donors.

The CDR3 holds 17 amino acids from the cysteine to the phenylalanine. Here the CDR3 DNA is all that survives: 51 bases in frame from base 1. Per the germline V gene, SGHTA is the CDR1 and FQGNSA is the CDR2. Germline trimming: 1 base from V, 0 bases from J; junction bases outside gene matches: 2. What was sequenced was naive CD4+ T cells from blood. Explained via the paper, the cell subset or site label denotes: true naive CD4+ T cells. The chain links TRBV7-2 with TRBJ2-1; the central 11 bases match TRBD2. This receptor was identified in a woman aged 18-30 years in good health. The CDR3 reads CASSLGTSGSSYNEQFF. The DNA sequence is given as TGTGCCAGCAGCTTAGGAACTAGCGGGAGCTCCTACAATGAGCAGTTCTTC. Extended through the reference TRBV7-2 and TRBJ2-1 proteins, this CDR3 yields the full variable domain: GAGVSQSPSNKVTEKGKDVELRCDPISGHTALYWYRQSLGQGLEFLIYFQGNSAPDKSGLPSDRFSAERTGGSVSTLTIQRTQQEDSAVYLCASSLGTSGSSYNEQFFGPGTRLTVL.